This T cell receptor beta chain was recorded in a study of blood T cells in healthy people across ages. Notes on the study in general: Possibly, changes in expanded clonotypes were confounded because donor CMV status was unknown. Versus aged donors, long-lived donors had higher diversity and more naive CD4+ cells. Since the PBMCs were unsorted, naive and antigen-experienced cells could not be conclusively compared.

For the second PCR, which ran for 7 to 11 cycles, a sample-barcoded 5' primer and a J-beta primer mix were used. Tagging of each cDNA molecule was performed by a template-switch adaptor with 12 random nucleotides. In TCRdb, the 5' RACE reads were re-called with MiXCR into one record per CDR3 protein. The data show approximately 880,000 distinct CDR3 sequences, 40% to 60% seen once. CDR3 length equals 14 residues. Germline assignment: CDR1 MNHEY and CDR2 SVGAGI. V lost 11 bases, J lost 5 bases, and 21 bases lay in between. With regard to this clonotype: Antigen: not known.

The TCR sequence derives from a man aged 25 to 40 in good health. The rearrangement links TRBV6-5 to TRBJ2-5; D tentatively fits TRBD1 or TRBD2 (5 bases each). What was sequenced was blood. The CDR3, as DNA: TGTGCCGGCACCCGTACCCTGAGGGGTGAGACCCAGTACTTC. This translates into CAGTRTLRGETQYF.